The 10 T cell receptor beta chains in this list originate from one sample, sequenced in a study of blood T cell repertoires in COVID-19. Data came from immunoSEQ multiplex PCR; TCRdb stores just in-frame clones and leaves some out. Here the sample spans about 250,000 clones, 88% being singletons. The source material was PBMCs or T cells enriched from blood (not recorded which). The source is a woman in her 50s who had recovered from COVID-19.

The chain is built from TRBV11-3 and TRBJ1-1; D uncertain. Trimming took off 4 bases at V and 0 bases at J, with 6 bases between the two ends. CDR1 is SGHNT and CDR2 is YENEEA in the germline V gene. CDR3 length equals 13 residues. The CDR3 nucleotides read TGTGCCAGCAGCTCCACATTGAACACTGAAGCTTTCTTT. It translates to CASSSTLNTEAFF.

The V and J genes are TRBV7-2 and TRBJ2-7; TRBD1 agrees at 10 bases. The CDR3 is made up of 14 amino acids. The germline CDR1 and CDR2 sequences are SGHTA and FQGNSA. V was pared by 6 bases and J by 4 bases, with 6 bases of the junction left unmatched. The CDR3 region is CASRTGGLGYEQYF. CDR3 coding DNA: TGTGCCAGCAGGACAGGGGGCCTGGGGTACGAGCAGTACTTC.

A note on this clone: A much larger clone sits a single nucleotide away, making a read error possible. The rearrangement links TRBV4-3 to TRBJ2-2; 9 nucleotides match TRBD1. J was trimmed by 3 bases and V by 4 bases; bases with no gene match: 6. The CDR3 is 16 amino acids. Germline CDR1 is LGHNA and CDR2 is YSLEER. The CDR3 region is CASSRGQGWYTGELFF. Here the CDR3 DNA reads TGCGCCAGCAGCCGAGGACAGGGGTGGTACACCGGGGAGCTGTTTTTT.

The chain carries TRBV7-2 and TRBJ2-1; 9 bases fit TRBD2. The CDR3 runs to 17 residues. Germline assignment: CDR1 SGHTA and CDR2 FQGNSA. J gave up 1 base and V 6 bases, and 10 bases lay outside the gene matches. Here the CDR3 reads CASSPGLARTSYNEQFF. The CDR3 region has the DNA TGTGCCAGCAGTCCTGGACTAGCGCGAACATCCTACAATGAGCAGTTCTTC.

The chain is built from TRBV5-1 and TRBJ2-7, with D possibly being TRBD2 (6 bases). V was trimmed by 6 bases and J by 0 bases, leaving 16 bases between them. The CDR3 extends over 15 amino acids. Germline loops: CDR1 SGHRS, CDR2 YFSETQ. The DNA for the CDR3 is TGCGCCAGCACCCCCCAGGCGGGGAGCTCCTACGAGCAGTACTTC. Protein: CASTPQAGSSYEQYF. The whole variable domain, filled in from reference TRBV5-1 and TRBJ2-7, reads KAGVTQTPRYLIKTRGQQVTLSCSPISGHRSVSWYQQTPGQGLQFLFEYFSETQRNKGNFPGRFSGRQFSNSRSEMNVSTLELGDSALYLCASTPQAGSSYEQYFGPGTRLTVT.

J is TRBJ2-3 and V is TRBV6-2 or TRBV6-3; 8 bases match TRBD2. CDR3 length: 18 amino acids. The germline gives CDR1 MNHEY, CDR2 SVGEGT. The ends lost 3 bases at V and 2 bases at J; junction bases unmatched: 13. This CDR3 is CASSYSGTHYHPTDTQYF. CDR3 coding DNA: TGTGCCAGCAGTTATAGCGGGACCCATTATCATCCCACAGATACGCAGTATTTT.

The count of this clone is one. V usage is TRBV4-3 and J usage is TRBJ2-7, with TRBD2 matching over 14 bases. CDR3 length: 19 residues. The germline V gene encodes CDR1 LGHNA and CDR2 YSLEER. With 0 bases clipped from V and 6 bases from J, the junction kept 13 bases outside the gene matches. The CDR3 here is CASSQDRGLAGGSLGEQYF. The CDR3 DNA reads TGCGCCAGCAGCCAAGACAGAGGACTAGCGGGAGGCTCACTGGGCGAGCAGTACTTC.

This clone appeared a single time. The chain is built from TRBV29-1 and TRBJ1-2; 9 bases fit TRBD1. V lost 1 base to trimming and J lost 6 bases; unmatched junction nucleotides: 21. CDR1 is SQVTM, CDR2 ANQGSEA, per germline. The CDR3 length is 19 residues. This chain's CDR3 is CSVEVRLGTGTGIFNGYTF. CDR3 nucleotides: TGCAGCGTTGAAGTCCGATTAGGAACCGGGACAGGGATTTTTAATGGCTACACCTTC. Using reference TRBV29-1 and TRBJ1-2 for the parts outside the CDR3, the full variable domain is SAVISQKPSRDICQRGTSLTIQCQVDSQVTMMFWYRQQPGQSLTLIATANQGSEATYESGFVIDKFPISRPNLTFSTLTVSNMSPEDSSIYLCSVEVRLGTGTGIFNGYTFGSGTRLTVV.

This sequence joins TRBV18 and TRBJ1-6; perhaps TRBD1 as D (5 bases). The CDR3 length is 12 residues. Per the germline V gene, CDR1 is KGHSH and CDR2 is LQKENI. V shed 4 bases and J shed 8 bases, with 6 bases lying between them. The CDR3 sequence is CASSQTDSPLHF. CDR3 sequence (DNA): TGTGCCAGCTCACAGACAGATTCACCCCTCCACTTT.

J is TRBJ1-5 and V is TRBV28; D may be TRBD1 (6 bases). Germline CDR1 reads MDHEN; CDR2 reads SYDVKM. The CDR3 sequence is 14 residues long. Trimming removed 5 bases from V and 3 bases from J, with 11 bases in between. In nucleotides, the CDR3 is TGTGCCAGCAGTCTACGACAGGTCAATCAGCCCCAGCATTTT. Amino acid sequence: CASSLRQVNQPQHF.